The 7 T cell receptor beta chains below were found in one sample sequenced in a study of shared clonotypes between healthy human individuals. TCRdb keeps only in-frame clones here, not all; method: immunoSEQ multiplex PCR. The sample consists of some 1 million clones, 75% of them appearing once. Sample: memory CD4+ T cells sorted from blood. Specified subset: CD45RA-negative fraction. The receptors originated from a young man in good health.

The rearrangement uses TRBV23-1 and TRBJ1-6, with D possibly matching TRBD1 (5 bases). Being an ORF, TRBV23-1 has a function that is uncertain. This CDR3 comprises 16 residues. Trimming removed 0 bases at V and 5 bases at J, with 11 bases between. The CDR3, as DNA: TGCGCCAGCAGTCAATCGAGGGGTCCGGATAATTCACCCCTCCACTTT. Protein: CASSQSRGPDNSPLHF.

To note about this clone: This sample also contains other DNA sequences that code for the same CDR3. The DNA for the CDR3 is TGTGCCAGTAGTACGAAAGGGGGGGCTAACTATGGCTACACCTTC. Encoded protein: CASSTKGGANYGYTF. V is TRBV19 and J is TRBJ1-2; D possibly corresponds to TRBD1 (6 bases). Germline CDR1 is LNHDA and CDR2 is SQIVND (reference sequence). Trimming took 4 bases from V and 0 from J, leaving 12 bases between them. The CDR3 spans 15 residues.

This sequence joins TRBV11-2 and TRBJ2-3, with D possibly TRBD2 on 5 matching bases. From germline, CDR1 is SGHAT and CDR2 FQNNGV. The CDR3 extends over 16 amino acids. With 1 base removed from V and 2 bases from J, the gap between germline ends came to 13 bases. The CDR3 protein is CASSLVASRPTDTQYF. As DNA, the CDR3 is TGTGCCAGCAGCTTAGTCGCTAGCCGACCCACAGATACGCAGTATTTT.

This chain connects TRBV5-5 to TRBJ2-7; 8 nucleotides agree with TRBD1. The CDR3 runs 14 residues. The V and J ends lost 4 bases and 2 bases, in that order; junction bases with no gene match: 5. CDR1 SGHKS and CDR2 YYEKEE come from the germline V gene (reference sequence). The CDR3 protein is CASSADRAPYEQYF. CDR3 in DNA: TGTGCCAGCAGCGCGGACAGGGCCCCCTACGAGCAGTACTTC. Combining the CDR3 with reference TRBV5-5 and TRBJ2-7 gives the whole variable domain DAGVTQSPTHLIKTRGQQVTLRCSPISGHKSVSWYQQVLGQGPQFIFQYYEKEERGRGNFPDRFSARQFPNYSSELNVNALLLGDSALYLCASSADRAPYEQYFGPGTRLTVT.

This clone appeared a few times. The genes are TRBV30 and TRBJ1-1; 8 nucleotides align to TRBD1. This CDR3 has 13 residues. The V and J ends lost 5 bases and 5 bases, in that order; junction bases with no gene match: 7. Per germline, CDR1 GTSNPN and CDR2 SVGIG (reference sequence). The CDR3 protein is CAWQGARGTEAFF. CDR3 sequence (DNA): TGTGCCTGGCAGGGGGCTCGGGGAACTGAAGCTTTCTTT.

The chain combines TRBV6-1 with TRBJ1-6; 8 positions agree with TRBD1. The CDR3 is 14 residues long. In germline, CDR1 is MNHNS, CDR2 SASEGT. V lost 6 bases to trimming and J lost 6 bases; unmatched junction nucleotides: 4. The CDR3 reads CASRGGQGNSPLHF. CDR3 in DNA: TGTGCCAGCAGAGGAGGACAGGGTAATTCACCCCTCCACTTT.

This clone came up a few times. Possible read error: a much larger clone is one base away. Other DNA variants within this sample encode the same CDR3. V is TRBV6-5 and J is TRBJ2-2; D gene unclear. Trimming removed 6 bases at V and 2 bases at J, with 4 bases between. Germline CDR1 and CDR2: MNHEY and SVGAGI. This CDR3 has 12 amino acids. The CDR3 loop reads CASSSNTGELFF. The CDR3 DNA is TGTGCCAGCAGCTCCAACACCGGGGAGCTGTTTTTT.